The clone carrying this T cell receptor beta chain was counted only a few times. The antigen remains undetermined. The data were obtained in a study of a mutant IDH1 vaccine in newly diagnosed glioma. Study information: Treated patients were roughly 62% male, around 40% female, mean age roughly 40 years.

This sample's time point: baseline, week 1 (first vaccination visit). Treatment given: pre-vaccination baseline after standard-of-care therapy. Only in-frame clones appear in the TCRdb table, and some are missing; sequencing was by immunoSEQ multiplex PCR. This repertoire shows about 96,000 clones, around three quarters found once; its top ten account for 7.5%. The CDR3 sequence is 15 residues long. The V and J ends lost 5 bases and 6 bases, in that order; junction bases with no gene match: 9. In germline, CDR1 is SGHVS, CDR2 FQNEAQ. Findings of the study overall: Among top peripheral T cell clonotypes, changes seemed unrelated to pseudoprogression.

The sequence was obtained from a man aged 35 to 55 with glioma. The V gene is TRBV7-8, the J gene TRBJ2-3, with 9 bases aligning to TRBD2. The source material was PBMCs, sampled from a glioma patient treated with radiotherapy, temozolomide or both. The CDR3 sequence is CASSRASGAADTQYF. CDR3 coding DNA: TGTGCCAGCAGCCGAGCTAGCGGGGCCGCCGATACGCAGTATTTT.